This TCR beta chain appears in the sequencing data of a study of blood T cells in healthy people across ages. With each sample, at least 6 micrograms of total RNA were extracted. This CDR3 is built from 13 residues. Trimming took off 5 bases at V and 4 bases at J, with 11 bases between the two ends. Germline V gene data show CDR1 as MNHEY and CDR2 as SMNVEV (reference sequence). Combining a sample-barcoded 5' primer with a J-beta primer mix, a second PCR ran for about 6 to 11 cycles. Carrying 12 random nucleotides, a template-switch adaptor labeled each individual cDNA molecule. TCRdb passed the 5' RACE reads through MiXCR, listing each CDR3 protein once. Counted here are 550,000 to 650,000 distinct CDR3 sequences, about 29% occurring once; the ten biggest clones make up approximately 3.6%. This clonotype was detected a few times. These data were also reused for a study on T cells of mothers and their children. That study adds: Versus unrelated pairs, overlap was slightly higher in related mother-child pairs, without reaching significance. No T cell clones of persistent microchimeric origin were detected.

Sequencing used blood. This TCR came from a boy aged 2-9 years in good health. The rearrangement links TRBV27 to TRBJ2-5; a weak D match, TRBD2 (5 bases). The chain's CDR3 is CASSTGGLETQYF. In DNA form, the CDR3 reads TGTGCCAGCAGTACTGGAGGTTTAGAGACCCAGTACTTC.